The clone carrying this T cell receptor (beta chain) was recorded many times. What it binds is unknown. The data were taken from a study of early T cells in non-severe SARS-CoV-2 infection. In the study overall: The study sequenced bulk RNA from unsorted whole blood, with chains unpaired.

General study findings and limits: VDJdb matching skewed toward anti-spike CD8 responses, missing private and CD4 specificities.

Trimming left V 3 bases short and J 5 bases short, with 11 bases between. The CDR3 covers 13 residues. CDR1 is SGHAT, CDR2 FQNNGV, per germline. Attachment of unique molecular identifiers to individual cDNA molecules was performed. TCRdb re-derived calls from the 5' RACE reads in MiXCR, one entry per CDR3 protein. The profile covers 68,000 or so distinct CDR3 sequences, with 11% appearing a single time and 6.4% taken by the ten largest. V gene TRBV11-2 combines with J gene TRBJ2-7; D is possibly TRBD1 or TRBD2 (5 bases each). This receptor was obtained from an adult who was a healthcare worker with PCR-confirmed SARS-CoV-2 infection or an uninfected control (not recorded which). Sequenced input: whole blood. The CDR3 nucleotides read TGTGCCAGCAGCTTGGGACCCCCCGACGAGCAGTACTTC. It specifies CASSLGPPDEQYF.